These 4 T cell receptor beta chains were sequenced from one sample in a study of blood T cells in healthy people across ages (dated by TCRdb to 2014 to 2015). Libraries came from 5' RACE. Sequencer: Illumina HiSeq 2500. A second about 6 to 11 cycle PCR used a sample-barcoded 5' primer and a J-beta primer mix. TCRdb reran the public reads through fastp at Q25 and MiXCR, keeping productive beta chains. Rows merge per CDR3 protein into single entries with the most common DNA and genes. This sample lists hundreds of thousands of distinct CDR3 sequences; approximately 53% were detected once. The ten largest account for 20% to 30% of the sample. The sequenced material came from blood. These receptors all stem from a man between 40 and 49 years old in good health.

This chain joins TRBV4-3 and TRBJ2-7, with a tentative D call TRBD2 (7 bases). The CDR3 is made up of 18 amino acids. Trimming shortened V by 0 bases and J by 1 base, and 19 bases separated the two germline ends. From germline, CDR1 is LGHNA and CDR2 YSLEER. CDR3 DNA sequence: TGCGCCAGCAGCCAAGAACTGGGGGCGGGAGTAAGTTCCTACGAGCAGTACTTC. It yields the protein CASSQELGAGVSSYEQYF.

The chain recombines TRBV7-2 with TRBJ2-5; maybe TRBD2 (6 bases). V lost 0 bases, J lost 5 bases, and 10 bases lay in between. The CDR3 runs to 14 residues. CDR1 is SGHTA, CDR2 FQGNSA, per germline. The CDR3 loop is CASSLAGRRETQYF. In DNA, the CDR3 is TGTGCCAGCAGCTTAGCAGGGAGGAGGGAGACCCAGTACTTC.

The chain links TRBV6-6 to TRBJ2-3; a possible D gene is TRBD1 (6 bases). CDR1 MNHNY and CDR2 SVGAGI come from the germline V gene (reference sequence). The CDR3 consists of 15 residues. Trimming left V 8 bases short and J 5 bases short, with 20 bases between. CDR3: CASGPTPLQGDTQYF. The DNA of the CDR3 is TGTGCCAGCGGGCCAACACCATTACAGGGAGATACGCAGTATTTT.

This chain links TRBV7-2 with TRBJ2-1; 8 bases line up with TRBD1. Germline V gene lookup returns CDR1 SGHTA and CDR2 FQGNSA. Losses at the gene ends were 10 bases for V and 8 bases for J; bases not matched to a gene: 19. The CDR3 spans 16 residues. DNA of the CDR3: TGTGCCACCAACAGGGGGGAGGTCTGGATGGGCGATGAGCAGTTCTTC. It is translated as CATNRGEVWMGDEQFF.